The rows below give T cell receptor beta chains drawn from one sample of a study of cytomegalovirus exposure and HLA in healthy donors. This table comes from immunoSEQ multiplex PCR, and its TCRdb copy is limited to in-frame clones, with some not included. Here the sample spans fewer than 200,000 clones, roughly 80% being singletons. Sequenced sample: PBMCs. The receptors were sampled from a middle-aged man in good health and CMV-seropositive. The CDR3 runs from the conserved cysteine through the conserved F or W. D genes are given only for firm matches. Expanded clones are given a class, and other clones once, few, many or no size at all.

d_gene,abundance,j_gene,v_gene,CDR3aa,CDR3nt
-,-,TRBJ2-5,TRBV10-3,CAISETGETQYF,TGTGCCATCAGCGAAACAGGGGAGACCCAGTACTTC
TRBD2,-,TRBJ2-1,TRBV5-1,CASTRTSGGPSSYNEQFF,TGCGCCAGCACTAGGACTAGCGGGGGGCCGAGCTCCTACAATGAGCAGTTCTTC
TRBD1,few,TRBJ1-3,TRBV25-1,CASSGADRVGNTIYF,TGTGCCAGCAGTGGGGCAGACAGGGTTGGAAACACCATATATTTT
TRBD1,-,TRBJ2-7,TRBV2,CASSGTGAFDLEQYF,TGTGCCAGCAGCGGCACAGGGGCCTTTGATCTCGAGCAGTACTTC
-,once,TRBJ2-6,TRBV5-6,CASSSGGFRANVLTF,TGTGCCAGCAGCTCGGGGGGCTTTAGGGCCAACGTCCTGACTTTC
-,-,TRBJ1-1,TRBV5-6,CASSLQMNTEAFF,TGTGCCAGCAGCTTGCAGATGAACACTGAAGCTTTCTTT
-,-,TRBJ2-7,TRBV21-1,CASSPQKVDRGCYEQYF,TGTGCCAGCAGCCCCCAAAAGGTGGACAGGGGATGCTACGAGCAGTACTTC
TRBD1,once,TRBJ2-3,TRBV7-9,CASSLGDSSTDTQYF,TGTGCCAGCAGCTTGGGGGACAGCAGCACAGATACGCAGTATTTT
TRBD1,-,TRBJ2-5,TRBV7-9,CASSSFRAGGLETQYF,TGTGCCAGCAGCTCCTTCCGGGCAGGGGGCCTGGAGACCCAGTACTTC
-,once,TRBJ2-1,TRBV7-9,CASSLVGQGGNEQFF,TGTGCCAGCAGCTTAGTCGGCCAGGGCGGCAATGAGCAGTTCTTC
TRBD2,-,TRBJ2-3,TRBV27,CASSAGVKEPDTQYF,TGTGCCAGCAGCGCGGGGGTCAAAGAACCAGATACGCAGTATTTT
TRBD2,-,TRBJ2-5,TRBV27,CASSLRLAGAEETQYF,TGTGCCAGCAGTCTGAGACTAGCGGGGGCGGAAGAGACCCAGTACTTC
TRBD2,-,TRBJ2-3,TRBV9,CASSAGTSRPGTQYF,TGTGCCAGCAGCGCGGGGACTAGCCGGCCGGGTACGCAGTATTTT
TRBD2,-,TRBJ2-7,TRBV7-9,CASSPGLAGDFYEQYF,TGTGCCAGCAGCCCGGGTCTAGCGGGAGATTTCTACGAGCAGTACTTC
TRBD1,-,TRBJ1-1,TRBV7-9,CASSPKARTGSPEAFF,TGTGCCAGCAGCCCTAAGGCAAGGACAGGGAGTCCTGAAGCTTTCTTT
TRBD1,few,TRBJ2-7,TRBV6-6,CASSYRQGVSSYEQYF,TGTGCCAGCAGTTACCGACAGGGGGTAAGCTCCTACGAGCAGTACTTC
-,-,TRBJ2-7,TRBV28,CASSLSQAGEYEQYF,TGTGCCAGCAGTTTATCCCAGGCCGGCGAATACGAGCAGTACTTC
TRBD1,few,TRBJ2-7,TRBV5-4,CASSSLGTGGTEQYF,TGTGCCAGCAGTTCCCTGGGGACAGGGGGTACCGAGCAGTACTTC
TRBD2,-,TRBJ2-5,TRBV7-8,CASSLAGLAGRYQETQYF,TGTGCCAGCAGCTTAGCAGGGCTAGCGGGCCGGTACCAAGAGACCCAGTACTTC
TRBD1,-,TRBJ2-1,TRBV6-5,CASSPRQGNEQFF,TGTGCCAGCAGTCCCCGACAGGGTAATGAGCAGTTCTTC
TRBD1,-,TRBJ1-5,TRBV5-1,CASSLGTGANQPQHF,TGCGCCAGCAGCTTGGGGACAGGGGCGAATCAGCCCCAGCATTTT